This T cell receptor beta chain was obtained from a study of control samples from healthy donors and cancer patients. J lost 2 bases, V lost 4 bases, and 2 bases had no gene match. Germline CDR1 is SEHNR and CDR2 is FQNEAQ (reference sequence). The CDR3 spans 16 residues. Only in-frame clones appear in the TCRdb table, and some are missing; sequencing was by immunoSEQ multiplex PCR. The sample comprises around 100,000 clones, around 88% of which are singletons, and roughly 13% rests with the top ten. This chain connects TRBV7-9 to TRBJ2-7, with 16 bases aligning to TRBD2. The sequence came from a man aged 30-40 years in good health. The sample was blood. The CDR3 DNA follows: TGTGCCAGCAGCTCCGGGACTAGCGGGAGGGCCTACGAGCAGTACTTC. Translation gives CASSSGTSGRAYEQYF. The full variable domain, its missing parts supplied by reference TRBV7-9 and TRBJ2-7, is DTGVSQNPRHKITKRGQNVTFRCDPISEHNRLYWYRQTLGQGPEFLTYFQNEAQLEKSRLLSDRFSAERPKGSFSTLEIQRTEQGDSAMYLCASSSGTSGRAYEQYFGPGTRLTVT.